The clone carrying this T cell receptor (beta chain) has a single count. The target antigen is unknown. Only in-frame clones appear in the TCRdb table, and some are missing; sequencing was by immunoSEQ multiplex PCR. Counted here are tens of thousands of clones, about 94% occurring once; the ten biggest clones make up approximately 3%. This sample is drawn from a study of cytomegalovirus exposure and HLA in healthy donors. Study outcomes and limitations: Cytomegalovirus association was assigned to around 150 TCR beta chains.

The donors were in the roughly 110-subject validation cohort, distinct from the approximately 700-subject first cohort. The CDR3 is made up of 13 amino acids. Germline CDR1 reads SGHRS; CDR2 reads YFSETQ. V lost 0 bases to trimming and J lost 8 bases, with 6 bases between them. The sample consisted of PBMCs. The V and J genes are TRBV5-1 and TRBJ1-6; unclear D gene. This TCR derives from a woman aged 18-29 years in good health and CMV-seropositive. The CDR3 loop is CASSLDRYSPLHF. CDR3 nucleotides: TGCGCCAGCAGCTTGGACAGATATTCACCCCTCCACTTT.